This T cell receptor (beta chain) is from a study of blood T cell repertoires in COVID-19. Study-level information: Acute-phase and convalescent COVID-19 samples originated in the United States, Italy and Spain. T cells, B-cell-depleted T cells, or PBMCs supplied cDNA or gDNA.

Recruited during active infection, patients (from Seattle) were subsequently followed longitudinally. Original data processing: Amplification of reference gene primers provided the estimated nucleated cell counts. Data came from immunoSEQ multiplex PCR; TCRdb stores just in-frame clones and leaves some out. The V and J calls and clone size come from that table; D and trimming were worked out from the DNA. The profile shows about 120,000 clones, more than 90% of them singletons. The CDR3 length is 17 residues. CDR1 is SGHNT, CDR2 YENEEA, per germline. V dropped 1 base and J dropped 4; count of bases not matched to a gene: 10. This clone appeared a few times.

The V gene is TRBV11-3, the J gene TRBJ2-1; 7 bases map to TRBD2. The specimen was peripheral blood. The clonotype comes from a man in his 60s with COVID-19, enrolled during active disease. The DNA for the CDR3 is TGTGCCAGCAGCTTAGGACGAAGCGGGATCGATTACAATGAGCAGTTCTTC. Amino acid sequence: CASSLGRSGIDYNEQFF.